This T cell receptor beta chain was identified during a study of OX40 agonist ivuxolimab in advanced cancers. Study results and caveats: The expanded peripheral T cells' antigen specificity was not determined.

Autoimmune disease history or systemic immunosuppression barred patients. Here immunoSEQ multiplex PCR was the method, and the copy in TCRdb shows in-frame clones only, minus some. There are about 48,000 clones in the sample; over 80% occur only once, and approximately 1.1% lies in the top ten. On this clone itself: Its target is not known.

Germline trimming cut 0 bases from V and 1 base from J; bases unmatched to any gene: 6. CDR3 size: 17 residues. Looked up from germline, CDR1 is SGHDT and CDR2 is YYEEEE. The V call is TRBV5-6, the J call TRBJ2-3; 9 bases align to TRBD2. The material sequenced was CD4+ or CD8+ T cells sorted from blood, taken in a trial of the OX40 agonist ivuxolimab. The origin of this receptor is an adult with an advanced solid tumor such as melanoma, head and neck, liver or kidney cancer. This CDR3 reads CASSLGWIAGGTDTQYF. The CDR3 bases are TGTGCCAGCAGCTTGGGGTGGATAGCGGGGGGCACAGATACGCAGTATTTT.